This T cell receptor (beta chain) stems from a study of sequential checkpoint blockade in melanoma. About the research overall: First-line arms were nivolumab then ipilimumab, or the reverse, randomized 1:1. Maintenance nivolumab came after either treatment sequence.

Treatment defined: randomized to nivolumab then ipilimumab (arm A) or the reverse (arm B). None of the patients previously received DNA-damaging chemotherapy. Live CD3+CD8+ CD19− CD56− cells were sorted from PBMCs. Produced via immunoSEQ multiplex PCR; TCRdb's table is partial and in-frame only. Among under 5,500 clones listed, around three quarters were seen once. The germline V and J ends were trimmed by 3 bases and 8 bases, with 16 bases remaining between them. The CDR3 extends over 15 amino acids. Germline V CDR1 and CDR2: MNHEY, SMNVEV (reference sequence). The sequencing here drew on CD8+ T cells sorted from blood (inferred from file names), taken from a patient given nivolumab and ipilimumab in sequence. This clonotype originated in a human patient with melanoma. Some clones in this sample may be carry-over from other donors' samples. This sequence joins TRBV27 and TRBJ1-4; D is uncertain. The CDR3 sequence is CASSFRQAGKEKLFF. In nucleotides, the CDR3 is TGTGCCAGCAGTTTTCGCCAAGCAGGAAAGGAAAAACTGTTTTTT.